The sequence of this T cell receptor beta chain was determined in a study of CD8 T cells in ankylosing spondylitis. This CDR3 is 14 amino acids long. The germline gives CDR1 SQVTM, CDR2 ANQGSEA. The J segment lost 2 bases and the V segment lost 4 bases, leaving 4 bases of the junction unmatched. The study's findings and limits: Within peripheral blood, clones linked to disease were CD8+ and relatively rare. What appeared characteristic of ankylosing spondylitis blood was a TCR beta motif of 7 or 8 highly homologous variants.

This clonotype was counted ten times or more. Its specificity is not known. TCRdb passed the 5' RACE reads through MiXCR, listing each CDR3 protein once. The sample holds 200,000 to 300,000 distinct CDR3 sequences, about 10% seen once. The specimen sequenced was blood, either unsorted or a sorted T cell fraction (not recorded which). V and J are TRBV29-1 and TRBJ2-3; 9 nucleotides line up with TRBD2. This clonotype originated in a male donor with ankylosing spondylitis or in good health (not recorded which). In DNA form, the CDR3 reads TGCAGCGTTGGAGCGGGAGGCCCCACAGATACGCAGTATTTT. Its protein is CSVGAGGPTDTQYF.